Sequencing of this T cell receptor (beta chain) was carried out in a study of blood T cell repertoires in COVID-19. Study-level information: Nucleic acid was either cDNA or gDNA, and it came from T cells, B-cell-depleted T cells, or PBMCs.

Methods used by the authors: The authors estimated nucleated cell counts from reference gene primer amplification. Some clones are missing from TCRdb's copy, which holds only in-frame ones; the method was immunoSEQ multiplex PCR. V and J calls plus clone size are reproduced from that table; the DNA served to infer D and trimming. The sample records 200,000 to 300,000 clones, around 89% being singletons. This clone came up once. V was clipped by 2 bases and J by 8 bases, with 6 bases between them. Per the germline V gene, CDR1 is SGHAT and CDR2 is FQNNGV. There are 12 residues in the CDR3. All enrollees were about 18 to 89 years old and from roughly 26 US areas. Donors in Cohort 3 who had recovered were those with two negative PCRs, healthcare professional clearance, or resolution of their symptoms.

The sequence derives from a woman under 40 who had recovered from COVID-19. Sequencing was done on a sample of PBMCs or T cells enriched from blood (not recorded which). V is TRBV11-2 and J is TRBJ1-4; no reliable D call. CDR3 DNA sequence: TGTGCCAGCAGCTTAATGAGGGAAAAACTGTTTTTT. Its translation: CASSLMREKLFF.